Below are 28 T cell receptor beta chains sequenced from a single sample in a study of regulatory T cells in long-lasting Graves disease. In building TCR beta libraries, iRepertoire HTBI primers were used together with Arm-PCR of CDR3 regions. TCRdb reprocessed the multiplex PCR reads via MiXCR and lists one record per CDR3 protein. Altogether some 330,000 distinct CDR3 sequences are present, 12% being singletons, with the ten largest covering under 20%. Time point noted: newly diagnosed GD, antithyroid drugs for less than 3 months. PBMCs were the source of the RNA used for TCR sequencing. The sample was also linked to a second study, of T cells in Graves' hyperthyroidism and ophthalmopathy.

The specimen comprised peripheral blood mononuclear cells (PBMCs), sampled at new diagnosis, from a patient treated with antithyroid drugs. Receptors originate from a woman younger than 30 with Graves disease.

There are many counts of this clonotype. The chain carries TRBV7-8 and TRBJ1-3; no clear D. In germline, CDR1 is SGHVS, CDR2 FQNEAQ. The V end was cut by 1 base, the J end by 9 bases, with 13 bases between. This CDR3 region has 14 residues. This CDR3 is CASSLEEGFSTIYF. CDR3 bases: TGTGCCAGCAGCTTAGAGGAGGGATTCAGCACCATATATTTT.

This clonotype appeared many times. This chain uses TRBV18 with TRBJ1-5; D unresolved. Germline V CDR1 and CDR2: KGHSH, LQKENI. CDR3 size: 13 residues. Trimming stripped 6 bases from V and 9 bases from J, with 15 bases between. The CDR3 here is CASSGGIHRPQHF. CDR3 nucleotides: TGTGCCAGCTCGGGCGGGATTCATCGGCCCCAGCATTTT.

This clonotype showed up many times. V and J are TRBV7-9 and TRBJ1-1; TRBD1 matches 7 bases. This CDR3 is 15 amino acids long. The V segment lost 3 bases and the J segment 1 base; nucleotides outside the gene matches: 5. CDR1 and CDR2 from the germline V gene are SEHNR and FQNEAQ (reference sequence). CDR3 sequence: CASSFGDRKNTEAFF. The CDR3 bases are TGTGCCAGCAGCTTTGGGGACAGAAAGAACACTGAAGCTTTCTTT.

This clonotype was recorded many times. The chain combines TRBV27 with TRBJ1-5; D ambiguous. The germline V and J ends were trimmed by 1 base and 7 bases, with 14 bases remaining between them. The CDR3 consists of 15 residues. CDR1 is MNHEY and CDR2 is SMNVEV in the germline V gene (reference sequence). The CDR3 here is CASSLYGESRQPQHF. The CDR3 DNA follows: TGTGCCAGCAGTTTATATGGGGAGTCTCGACAGCCCCAGCATTTT.

This clonotype showed up just once. This may be a read error: a much more frequent sequence differs by one nucleotide. The gene calls are TRBV29-1 and TRBJ2-7; 13 bases line up with TRBD2. Germline V lookup: CDR1 SQVTM, CDR2 ANQGSEA. This CDR3 comprises 16 residues. Trimming at V came to 4 bases and at J to 6 bases, leaving 12 bases not matched to a gene. CDR3 in DNA: TGCAGCGTTGGTCGGACTAGCGGGAGAGGAGGAGGCGAGCAGTACTTC. Translating it yields CSVGRTSGRGGGEQYF.

In this sample, this clonotype turned up many times. The gene calls are TRBV4-3 and TRBJ2-1; D is possibly TRBD2 (6 bases). Between the trimmed V and J ends, which lost 1 base and 7 bases, there was a span of 17 bases. The germline CDR1 and CDR2 sequences are LGHNA and YSLEER. CDR3 length: 16 residues. The CDR3 sequence is CASSQGRGTPGNEQFF. CDR3 DNA: TGCGCCAGCAGCCAAGGCCGCGGGACCCCGGGGAATGAGCAGTTCTTC.

The chain carries TRBV24-1 and TRBJ2-1; D call uncertain. Germline CDR1 KGHDR, CDR2 SFDVKD. Trimming took 4 bases from V and 2 from J, leaving 11 bases between them. The CDR3 runs 15 residues. CDR3: CATSEGAVPYNEQFF. CDR3 DNA sequence: TGTGCCACCAGTGAGGGTGCAGTCCCCTACAATGAGCAGTTCTTC.

The chain links TRBV7-9 to TRBJ2-1, with TRBD2 identical over 7 bases. In germline, CDR1 is SEHNR, CDR2 FQNEAQ (reference sequence). This CDR3 region has 16 residues. Losses at the gene ends were 6 bases for V and 8 bases for J; bases not matched to a gene: 16. The CDR3 reads CASSDGLEVSLDEQFF. The DNA of the CDR3 is TGTGCCAGCAGTGACGGACTAGAGGTTAGCCTGGATGAGCAGTTCTTC.

This clonotype was counted many times. The rearrangement joins TRBV6-1 to TRBJ2-4, with 11 bases aligning to TRBD1. Germline trimming cut 4 bases from V and 5 bases from J; bases unmatched to any gene: 4. Looked up from germline, CDR1 is MNHNS and CDR2 is SASEGT. The CDR3 covers 15 residues. CDR3 DNA: TGTGCCAGCAGTGTGGACAGGGGGCTGGAAAACATTCAGTACTTC. It codes for CASSVDRGLENIQYF.

With regard to this clonotype: With a much larger clone just one base away, this may be a read error. The J gene is TRBJ1-1, the V gene TRBV7-2; D is perhaps TRBD1 (6 bases). The length of the CDR3 is 18 residues. Per germline, CDR1 SGHTA and CDR2 FQGNSA. The CDR3 here is CASSLSRTAPNMNTEALF. The CDR3, as DNA: TGTGCCAGCAGCTTAAGTCGGACAGCGCCCAACATGAACACTGAAGCTCTCTTT.

This clonotype was observed at least ten times. This sequence joins TRBV5-1 and TRBJ1-1; 7 nucleotides align to TRBD1. Germline values: CDR1 SGHRS, CDR2 YFSETQ. V lost 4 bases and J lost 3; bases outside the gene matches: 3. The length of the CDR3 is 13 residues. The CDR3 loop is CASSPGQDTEAFF. CDR3 coding DNA: TGCGCCAGCAGCCCTGGACAGGACACTGAAGCTTTCTTT.

This clonotype was detected ten times or more. CDR3 nucleotide sequence: TGTGCTAGTGGTCCTTCTCGGGGGGCAACCTACAATGAGCAGTTCTTC. Translation gives CASGPSRGATYNEQFF. V usage is TRBV12-5 and J usage is TRBJ2-1, with D possibly matching TRBD2 (7 bases). The CDR3 covers 16 residues. Trimming stripped 5 bases from V and 2 bases from J, with 16 bases between. In germline, CDR1 is LGHNT, CDR2 FRNRAP. Full variable domain (remainder filled in from reference TRBV12-5 and TRBJ2-1): DARVTQTPRHKVTEMGQEVTMRCQPILGHNTVFWYRQTMMQGLELLAYFRNRAPLDDSGMPKDRFSAEMPDATLATLKIQPSEPRDSAVYFCASGPSRGATYNEQFFGPGTRLTVL.

Comments on this clonotype: It is unclear where the CDR3 begins or ends on the DNA, so no DNA is shown, and the CDR3 is as TCRdb lists it. J is TRBJ2-3 and V is TRBV28; the table calls TRBD2, which could not be checked here. CDR1 and CDR2 from the germline V gene are MDHEN and SYDVKM. The CDR3 numbers 24 amino acids, ends counted. Here the CDR3 reads CASSIRLAHEQYFGPGYIADTQYF.

CDR3 in DNA: TGTGCCAGCAGCCAAGATCAGGGGGCAGGGATGAACACTGAAGCTTTCTTT. This codes for CASSQDQGAGMNTEAFF. The chain has TRBV14 and TRBJ1-1; 8 positions agree with TRBD1. CDR3 length equals 17 residues. The germline gives CDR1 SGHDN, CDR2 FVKESK. Germline trimming cut 0 bases from V and 0 bases from J; bases unmatched to any gene: 6.

This chain uses TRBV12-3 or TRBV12-4 with TRBJ2-5; the D gene is possibly TRBD2 (5 bases). The CDR3 is 14 residues long. V was cut by 4 bases and J by 0 bases, with 9 bases left in between. The CDR3 loop reads CASSSRGNQETQYF. CDR3 nucleotide sequence: TGTGCCAGCAGTTCCCGGGGTAACCAAGAGACCCAGTACTTC.

This sequence joins TRBV11-1 and TRBJ2-2, with D perhaps given as TRBD1 or TRBD2 (5 bases each). CDR1 and CDR2 (germline): SGHAT, FQDESV (reference sequence). The CDR3 contains 15 residues. V was trimmed by 3 bases and J by 7 bases, leaving 15 bases between them. The CDR3 loop is CASSFEGSQVGELFF. CDR3 DNA sequence: TGTGCCAGCAGCTTCGAGGGGAGTCAAGTCGGGGAGCTGTTTTTT.

This clonotype has at least ten counts. V is TRBV11-1 and J is TRBJ2-1; unclear D gene. In germline, CDR1 is SGHAT, CDR2 FQDESV (reference sequence). V was pared by 1 base and J by 5 bases, with 6 bases between. The CDR3 consists of 13 residues. CDR3 sequence reads: CASSLGLNNEQFF. The CDR3 DNA reads TGTGCCAGCAGCTTAGGCCTTAACAATGAGCAGTTCTTC.

This clonotype was counted between two and nine times. This sequence joins TRBV20-1 and TRBJ2-5; D uncertain. The length of the CDR3 is 13 residues. Germline V lookup: CDR1 DFQATT, CDR2 SNEGSKA (reference sequence). Trimming shortened V by 0 bases and J by 5 bases, and 10 bases separated the two germline ends. The CDR3 loop reads CSARDLQQETQYF. The CDR3 DNA is TGCAGTGCTAGAGATCTGCAACAGGAGACCCAGTACTTC.

The chain recombines TRBV6-6 with TRBJ2-7, with D uncertain. The CDR3 runs to 13 residues. V lost 0 bases, J lost 5 bases, and 8 bases lay in between. Per germline, CDR1 MNHNY and CDR2 SVGAGI (reference sequence). The CDR3 region is CASSYSGFHEQYF. The CDR3 DNA sequence: TGTGCCAGCAGTTACTCGGGGTTCCACGAGCAGTACTTC.

This clonotype came up many times. The V call is TRBV7-9, the J call TRBJ2-3; TRBD2 matches at 13 bases. The CDR3 covers 20 residues. The trim removed 4 bases at V and 4 bases at J, leaving 17 bases unmatched. Germline loops: CDR1 SEHNR, CDR2 FQNEAQ (reference sequence). The CDR3 bases are TGTGCCAGCAGCTACAGACTCGGACTAGCGGGAGCAATCAGCGCAGATACGCAGTATTTT. Translation: CASSYRLGLAGAISADTQYF.

This clonotype has ten or more counts. The chain combines TRBV4-3 with TRBJ2-7, with 7 bases fitting TRBD2. The CDR3 sequence is 15 residues long. Germline CDR1 LGHNA, CDR2 YSLEER. V gave up 2 bases and J gave up 6 bases; unmatched junction bases: 10. CDR3 residues: CASSQILARPSEQYF. The CDR3 nucleotides are TGCGCCAGCAGCCAAATACTAGCGAGGCCGTCCGAGCAGTACTTC.

This clonotype was counted ten times or more. The rearrangement uses TRBV12-3 or TRBV12-4 and TRBJ2-7; 9 nucleotides align to TRBD1. Trimming cost V 3 bases and J 4 bases; bases outside gene matches: 7. The CDR3 is 15 amino acids. CDR3 in amino acids: CASSFTGTGMYEQYF. As DNA, the CDR3 is TGTGCCAGCAGTTTTACCGGGACAGGGATGTACGAGCAGTACTTC.

This clonotype was recorded many times. CDR3 loop: CASSLGPANTEAFF. For the CDR3, the DNA is TGTGCCAGCAGCTTGGGCCCGGCTAACACTGAAGCTTTCTTT. V gene TRBV7-8 combines with J gene TRBJ1-1; D gene ambiguous. Trimming shortened V by 3 bases and J by 2 bases, and 10 bases separated the two germline ends. The germline CDR1 and CDR2 sequences are SGHVS and FQNEAQ. The CDR3 is 14 amino acids. Variable domain in full (rest from reference TRBV7-8 and TRBJ1-1): GAGVSQSPRYKVAKRGQDVALRCDPISGHVSLFWYQQALGQGPEFLTYFQNEAQLDKSGLPSDRFFAERPEGSVSTLKIQRTQQEDSAVYLCASSLGPANTEAFFGQGTRLTVV.

The V and J genes are TRBV29-1 and TRBJ2-7, with TRBD1 as a possible D gene (5 bases). Trimming took 0 bases from V and 2 from J, leaving 11 bases between them. The CDR3 totals 14 residues. Per germline, CDR1 SQVTM and CDR2 ANQGSEA. The CDR3 region has the DNA TGCAGCGTTGAAGAAAGGGGATTCCCCTACGAGCAGTACTTC. This gives the protein CSVEERGFPYEQYF.

Notes on this clonotype: A much more abundant neighbour one base away suggests this may be a read error. The CDR3 carries no conserved terminal phenylalanine or tryptophan, so it likely arises from a read error. The genes are TRBV20-1 and TRBJ1-5; the D gene is possibly TRBD1 (5 bases). Germline CDR1 reads DFQATT; CDR2 reads SNEGSKA (reference sequence). This CDR3 comprises 12 residues. Between the trimmed V and J ends, which lost 5 bases and 6 bases, there was a span of 11 bases. The CDR3 here is CSAGGNSQPQHL. DNA of the CDR3: TGCAGTGCTGGGGGGAACAGTCAGCCCCAGCATCTT.

This clonotype was counted a few times. The rearrangement joins TRBV6-5 to TRBJ2-6; D is unclear. Germline lookup yields CDR1 MNHEY and CDR2 SVGAGI. The germline V and J ends were trimmed by 2 bases and 0 bases, with 5 bases remaining between them. This CDR3 has 15 amino acids. DNA for the CDR3: TGTGCCAGCAGTTACGCGATCTCTGGGGCCAACGTCCTGACTTTC. This codes for CASSYAISGANVLTF.

This chain joins TRBV29-1 and TRBJ1-5, with no clear D. Germline values: CDR1 SQVTM, CDR2 ANQGSEA. V was shortened by 0 bases and J by 9 bases, with 12 bases between the two germline ends. The CDR3 sequence is 13 residues long. This CDR3 is CSVEEGTGRPQHF. In DNA, the CDR3 is TGCAGCGTTGAAGAGGGAACCGGGAGGCCCCAGCATTTT. Full variable domain (rest looked up from reference TRBV29-1 and TRBJ1-5): SAVISQKPSRDICQRGTSLTIQCQVDSQVTMMFWYRQQPGQSLTLIATANQGSEATYESGFVIDKFPISRPNLTFSTLTVSNMSPEDSSIYLCSVEEGTGRPQHFGDGTRLSIL.

This clonotype was counted a few times. The chain is built from TRBV7-9 and TRBJ1-1; no clear D. CDR3 length: 14 amino acids. Per germline, CDR1 SEHNR and CDR2 FQNEAQ (reference sequence). Trimming stripped 1 base from V and 4 bases from J, with 10 bases between. CDR3 amino acids: CASSLVDAATEAFF. CDR3 in DNA: TGTGCCAGCAGCTTAGTAGACGCGGCCACTGAAGCTTTCTTT.